This T cell receptor (beta chain) was observed in a study of cytomegalovirus exposure and HLA in healthy donors. Overall study findings and caveats: The study recorded 150 to 200 TCR beta chains that were cytomegalovirus-associated.

The assay was immunoSEQ multiplex PCR, and TCRdb's table has in-frame clones only and misses some. Among roughly 49,000 clones listed, around 94% were seen once. Germline trimming cut 7 bases from V and 3 bases from J; bases unmatched to any gene: 9. Germline V gene data show CDR1 as MRHNA and CDR2 as SNTAGT. The CDR3 is made up of 15 amino acids. Points on this clone: Its antigen is not known.

Sequencing was performed on PBMCs. This rearrangement joins TRBV6-4 to TRBJ2-7; 10 bases are shared with TRBD2. The receptor was derived from a woman in her late teens or twenties in good health and CMV-seropositive. The CDR3 coding sequence is TGTGCCAGCACCCGACGGCTAGCGGGAGTCTACGAGCAGTACTTC. Protein: CASTRRLAGVYEQYF.